The rows below give T cell receptor beta chains drawn from one sample of a study of blood T cell repertoires in COVID-19. Repertoires were generated with immunoSEQ multiplex PCR, while TCRdb's copy carries only in-frame clones and drops some. Among 230,000 or so clones listed, 80% to 85% were seen once. Source material: peripheral blood. These receptors originate from a man over 45 with active or convalescent COVID-19. CDR3s include the opening cysteine and the closing phenylalanine or tryptophan. D genes are given only for firm matches.

v_call: TRBV7-9; d_call: NA; j_call: TRBJ2-3; cdr3_aa: CASSSPGTPVRTDTQYF; cdr3_nt: TGTGCCAGCAGCTCCCCCGGGACTCCCGTCAGGACAGATACGCAGTATTTT
v_call: TRBV28; d_call: TRBD1; j_call: TRBJ2-5; cdr3_aa: CASSAPGQGGTQYF; cdr3_nt: TGTGCCAGCAGTGCCCCGGGACAGGGGGGGACCCAGTACTTC
v_call: TRBV3-1/TRBV3-2; d_call: NA; j_call: TRBJ1-1; cdr3_aa: CASSHWQGFGAFF; cdr3_nt: TGTGCCAGCAGCCACTGGCAGGGTTTCGGAGCTTTCTTT
v_call: TRBV28; d_call: NA; j_call: TRBJ2-1; cdr3_aa: CASSLWYGNEQFF; cdr3_nt: TGTGCCAGCAGTTTATGGTACGGGAATGAGCAGTTCTTC
v_call: TRBV10-3; d_call: NA; j_call: TRBJ2-2; cdr3_aa: CAISGKGLNTGELFF; cdr3_nt: TGTGCCATCAGTGGGAAGGGGCTGAACACCGGGGAGCTGTTTTTT
v_call: TRBV30; d_call: TRBD1; j_call: TRBJ2-1; cdr3_aa: CAWRGLGQGDEQFF; cdr3_nt: TGTGCCTGGAGGGGTTTGGGACAGGGGGATGAGCAGTTCTTC
v_call: TRBV2; d_call: TRBD1; j_call: TRBJ1-2; cdr3_aa: CASSFGTGGRGYTF; cdr3_nt: TGTGCCAGCAGCTTCGGGACAGGGGGCCGGGGCTACACCTTC
v_call: TRBV3-1/TRBV3-2; d_call: NA; j_call: TRBJ2-7; cdr3_aa: CASSLSGASYEQYF; cdr3_nt: TGTGCCAGCAGCCTTTCAGGGGCCTCCTACGAGCAGTACTTC
v_call: TRBV7-2; d_call: NA; j_call: TRBJ1-2; cdr3_aa: CASSSPSSQLHSGGYTF; cdr3_nt: TGTGCCAGCAGCTCCCCCTCAAGCCAGCTTCACAGTGGAGGCTACACCTTC
v_call: TRBV19; d_call: NA; j_call: TRBJ1-5; cdr3_aa: CASSISGTNVQPQHF; cdr3_nt: TGTGCCAGTAGTATTTCCGGGACAAATGTGCAGCCCCAGCATTTT
v_call: TRBV24-1; d_call: NA; j_call: TRBJ1-2; cdr3_aa: CATEGRGGGYTF; cdr3_nt: TGTGCCACGGAGGGAAGGGGTGGCGGCTACACCTTC
v_call: TRBV4-2; d_call: TRBD1; j_call: TRBJ1-1; cdr3_aa: CASSQGGTGGTEAFF; cdr3_nt: TGTGCCAGCAGCCAAGGGGGGACAGGGGGTACTGAAGCTTTCTTT
v_call: TRBV18; d_call: NA; j_call: TRBJ1-1; cdr3_aa: CASSFGGYTEAFF; cdr3_nt: TGTGCCAGCTCCTTCGGCGGGTACACTGAAGCTTTCTTT
v_call: TRBV7-5; d_call: NA; j_call: TRBJ2-4; cdr3_aa: CVPGLAKNIQYF; cdr3_nt: TGTGTCCCAGGGTTGGCCAAAAACATTCAGTACTTC
v_call: TRBV7-9; d_call: TRBD1; j_call: TRBJ2-5; cdr3_aa: CASSLTGGKTQYF; cdr3_nt: TGTGCCAGCAGCTTAACAGGGGGGAAGACCCAGTACTTC
v_call: TRBV28; d_call: NA; j_call: TRBJ1-6; cdr3_aa: CASSTDSGYNSPLHF; cdr3_nt: TGTGCCAGCAGCACCGACAGTGGCTATAATTCACCCCTCCACTTT